This T cell receptor beta chain is from a study of neurological immune-mediated disorders. Every sequencing run gave over 200 million TCR-beta sequences, taken from 15-18 subjects. TCRdb recomputed calls from the 5' RACE reads with MiXCR, one row per CDR3 protein. The table records fewer than 55,000 distinct CDR3 sequences, more than 9.5% of them present only once. This clonotype was seen repeatedly, ten times or more. Time point here: longitudinal time-point 3. Unsorted libraries were prepared from 2 million PBMCs held at -80 C. This CDR3 is built from 14 residues. CDR1 and CDR2 from the germline V gene are SGHRS and YFSETQ. V was pared by 0 bases and J by 4 bases, with 10 bases between.

This TCR was recovered from a male donor with HTLV-1-associated myelopathy (HAM/TSP). The chain joins TRBV5-1 to TRBJ1-2; no clear D. The source material was PBMCs. The CDR3 here is CASSLERFAYGYTF. In DNA form, the CDR3 reads TGCGCCAGCAGCTTGGAACGGTTTGCCTATGGCTACACCTTC.